This T cell receptor beta chain was observed in a study of T cell clones after liver transplantation. Overall study: Post-transplant blood was tracked for graft-donor-reactive T cell clones identified in a pre-transplant mixed lymphocyte reaction. Graft-donor-reactive sequences were compared with third-party-reactive TCRbeta sequences from pre-transplant mixed lymphocyte reactions. Study-wide findings and caveats: Circulating graft-donor-reactive CD4 TCRbeta sequences fell significantly post-transplant in 5 of 8 subjects. A larger donor-reactive than third-party decline suggested partial antigen-specific deletion.

Assay: immunoSEQ multiplex PCR; the TCRdb copy retains only in-frame clones and omits some. The sample includes fewer than 65,000 clones, less than 75% of them seen just once. This clone was recorded a few times. The antigen remains undetermined. The TCR originated in a human patient who received a liver transplant. Among the T cells, some may be from the graft donor. This material consisted of CD4+ T cells from blood, taken at the 22-month timepoint.

The CDR3: CASSMRTGDGYEQYF. CDR3 nucleotide sequence: TGCGCCAGCAGCATGCGGACAGGGGACGGGTACGAGCAGTACTTC. The chain joins TRBV5-1 to TRBJ2-7; 9 nucleotides agree with TRBD1. The CDR3 runs 15 residues. Trimming removed 4 bases from V and 4 bases from J; junction bases left unmatched: 9. The germline V gene encodes CDR1 SGHRS and CDR2 YFSETQ. The full variable domain, its missing parts supplied by reference TRBV5-1 and TRBJ2-7, is KAGVTQTPRYLIKTRGQQVTLSCSPISGHRSVSWYQQTPGQGLQFLFEYFSETQRNKGNFPGRFSGRQFSNSRSEMNVSTLELGDSALYLCASSMRTGDGYEQYFGPGTRLTVT.